The rows below give T cell receptor beta chains drawn from one sample of a study of Graves' ophthalmopathy and Graves' hyperthyroidism. Via MiXCR, TCRdb re-called the multiplex PCR reads, giving one row per CDR3 protein. Altogether roughly 700,000 distinct CDR3 sequences are present, 35% to 50% being singletons, with the ten largest covering 44%. The specimen sequenced was peripheral blood. The receptors derive from an adult man with Graves' ophthalmopathy. The CDR3 runs from the conserved cysteine through the conserved F or W. D genes are given only for firm matches. A row's size may be missing; if present it is once, few, many or a size class.

size: .
V: TRBV20-1
D: TRBD2
J: TRBJ2-5
CDR3: CSARDWREGLRETQYF
DNA: TGCAGTGCTAGAGATTGGAGGGAGGGATTGCGTGAGACCCAGTACTTC

size: many
V: TRBV2
D: .
J: TRBJ1-3
CDR3: CASSEARGQRNTIYF
DNA: TGTGCCAGCAGTGAAGCACGGGGGCAGCGAAACACCATATATTTT

size: .
V: TRBV28
D: .
J: TRBJ1-2
CDR3: CASSSLLENYGYTF
DNA: TGTGCCAGCAGTTCGTTGTTGGAGAACTATGGCTACACCTTC

size: many
V: TRBV2
D: TRBD1
J: TRBJ2-7
CDR3: CAREGQGAYEQYF
DNA: TGTGCCAGGGAGGGACAGGGGGCCTACGAGCAGTACTTC

size: few
V: TRBV12-3/TRBV12-4
D: .
J: TRBJ1-2
CDR3: CASSLRNGAYGYTF
DNA: TGTGCCAGCAGTTTGAGAAACGGGGCCTATGGCTACACCTTC

size: .
V: TRBV2
D: .
J: TRBJ2-5
CDR3: CAGSVSQETQYF
DNA: TGTGCCGGCAGTGTGAGCCAAGAGACCCAGTACTTC

size: .
V: TRBV10-3
D: TRBD2
J: TRBJ2-7
CDR3: CASSLSGVTYEQYF
DNA: TGTGCCAGCAGCCTGAGCGGGGTTACCTACGAGCAGTACTTC

size: many
V: TRBV7-2
D: TRBD1
J: TRBJ2-7
CDR3: CASSWDRDYEQYF
DNA: TGTGCCAGCAGCTGGGACAGGGACTACGAGCAGTACTTC

size: few
V: TRBV9
D: .
J: TRBJ1-6
CDR3: CASMGPGSYNSPLHF
DNA: TGTGCCAGCATGGGGCCCGGGTCCTATAATTCACCCCTCCACTTT

size: .
V: TRBV24-1
D: .
J: TRBJ1-1
CDR3: CATSDPGTSGNTEAFF
DNA: TGTGCCACCAGTGACCCCGGGACTAGCGGGAACACTGAAGCTTTCTTT

size: many
V: TRBV29-1
D: .
J: TRBJ1-3
CDR3: CSASGLTGNTIYF
DNA: TGCAGCGCCTCAGGGCTTACTGGAAACACCATATATTTT

size: .
V: TRBV25-1
D: TRBD1
J: TRBJ2-5
CDR3: CASSSPGTGRETQYF
DNA: TGTGCCAGCAGTTCCCCGGGGACAGGGAGAGAGACCCAGTACTTC

size: many
V: TRBV7-2
D: .
J: TRBJ1-1
CDR3: CASIPVNEAFF
DNA: TGTGCCAGCATACCGGTTAATGAAGCTTTCTTT

size: once
V: TRBV6-5
D: TRBD1
J: TRBJ2-7
CDR3: CASSLTQGGGSYEQYF
DNA: TGTGCCAGCAGTTTAACACAGGGGGGAGGCTCCTACGAGCAGTACTTC

size: .
V: TRBV11-2
D: .
J: TRBJ2-2
CDR3: CASSFHQGSGELFF
DNA: TGTGCCAGCAGCTTCCATCAGGGATCGGGGGAGCTGTTTTTT

size: few
V: TRBV7-9
D: TRBD2
J: TRBJ2-7
CDR3: CASSAPGLAGPEQYF
DNA: TGTGCCAGCAGCGCCCCGGGACTAGCGGGACCCGAGCAGTACTTC

size: few
V: TRBV16
D: TRBD1
J: TRBJ1-3
CDR3: CASSQQNRGLSGNTIYF
DNA: TGTGCCAGCAGCCAGCAAAACAGGGGCCTCTCTGGAAACACCATATATTTT

size: many
V: TRBV2
D: .
J: TRBJ1-4
CDR3: CADRTGETEKLFF
DNA: TGTGCCGACCGAACTGGGGAGACGGAAAAACTGTTTTTT

size: .
V: TRBV20-1
D: .
J: TRBJ1-1
CDR3: CSERRTEAFF
DNA: TGCAGTGAAAGAAGGACTGAAGCTTTCTTT

size: .
V: TRBV19
D: .
J: TRBJ1-1
CDR3: CASSIGQLGGTEAFF
DNA: TGTGCCAGTAGTATAGGACAGCTAGGCGGGACTGAAGCTTTCTTT

size: .
V: TRBV4-3
D: .
J: TRBJ2-5
CDR3: CASSQSRGVGETQYF
DNA: TGCGCCAGCAGCCAGAGCAGGGGTGTTGGCGAGACCCAGTACTTC

size: .
V: TRBV12-5
D: .
J: TRBJ1-5
CDR3: CASVPFSGQPQHF
DNA: TGTGCTAGTGTCCCTTTTTCAGGTCAGCCCCAGCATTTT

size: .
V: TRBV7-9
D: .
J: TRBJ1-6
CDR3: CASRPRRSPLHF
DNA: TGTGCCAGTCGTCCGAGAAGGTCACCCCTCCACTTT

size: .
V: TRBV9
D: .
J: TRBJ1-6
CDR3: CASSVGWTGDNSPLHF
DNA: TGTGCCAGCAGCGTAGGGTGGACCGGGGATAATTCACCCCTCCACTTT

size: .
V: TRBV10-2
D: .
J: TRBJ2-2
CDR3: CASRRDGLNTGELFF
DNA: TGTGCCAGCCGGAGGGACGGACTGAACACCGGGGAGCTGTTTTTT

size: few
V: TRBV11-2
D: .
J: TRBJ2-2
CDR3: CASSKNKAGELFF
DNA: TGCGCCAGCAGCAAAAACAAGGCCGGGGAGCTGTTTTTT

size: few
V: TRBV12-5
D: TRBD1
J: TRBJ2-7
CDR3: CASSQDRASYSYEQYF
DNA: TGTGCCAGCAGCCAGGACAGGGCCTCTTACTCCTACGAGCAGTACTTC